These 22 T cell receptor beta chains originate from one sample sequenced in a study of blood T cells in healthy people across ages. A second 7 to 11 cycle PCR used barcoded and J-beta primers. TCRdb ran MiXCR on the 5' RACE reads and lists one entry per CDR3 protein. The table lists 450,000 to 700,000 distinct CDR3 sequences, roughly 28% of them singletons. The sequenced material came from blood. The source is a woman in her seventies in good health.

The chain carries TRBV2 and TRBJ2-5; TRBD2 is a possible D gene (6 bases). Trimming took off 10 bases at V and 4 bases at J, with 16 bases between the two ends. Looked up from germline, CDR1 is SNHLY and CDR2 is FYNNEI. This CDR3 has 13 residues. The CDR3 loop reads CATHRDSGETQYF. DNA of the CDR3: TGTGCCACCCACCGGGACTCCGGAGAGACCCAGTACTTC.

J is TRBJ2-3 and V is TRBV5-6; 8 bases fit TRBD1. V lost 0 bases and J lost 6; bases outside the gene matches: 12. Germline V gives CDR1 SGHDT, CDR2 YYEEEE. The CDR3 loop spans 17 amino acids. The DNA for the CDR3 is TGTGCCAGCAGCTTGGCCGGTTGGGGCAGGGGGCTTGATACGCAGTATTTT. This sequence encodes CASSLAGWGRGLDTQYF. Full variable domain (outside the CDR3, taken from reference TRBV5-6 and TRBJ2-3): DAGVTQSPTHLIKTRGQQVTLRCSPKSGHDTVSWYQQALGQGPQFIFQYYEEEERQRGNFPDRFSGHQFPNYSSELNVNALLLGDSALYLCASSLAGWGRGLDTQYFGPGTRLTVL.

In its sample, this clonotype was seen a few times. The CDR3 loop is CASSLEAASYNEQFF. The CDR3 region has the DNA TGCGCCAGCAGCTTGGAGGCGGCGTCCTACAATGAGCAGTTCTTC. The chain uses TRBV5-1 and TRBJ2-1; D is unresolved. This CDR3 contains 15 residues. Trimming shortened V by 0 bases and J by 1 base, and 8 bases separated the two germline ends. The germline CDR1 and CDR2 sequences are SGHRS and YFSETQ.

This clonotype was picked up a small number of times. This sequence joins TRBV5-6 and TRBJ2-5; 7 bases are a match to TRBD1. Per the germline V gene, CDR1 is SGHDT and CDR2 is YYEEEE. The CDR3 is made up of 13 amino acids. J was trimmed by 5 bases and V by 5 bases; bases with no gene match: 6. CDR3 loop: CASRLTGSETQYF. The CDR3 bases are TGTGCCAGCAGATTGACAGGGTCGGAGACCCAGTACTTC.

With respect to this clonotype: An end of the junction differs from the germline gene, which may be a read error. This sequence joins TRBV6-2 or TRBV6-3 and TRBJ2-1, with 8 bases matching TRBD2. CDR1 is MNHEY and CDR2 is SVGEGT in the germline V gene. This CDR3 comprises 17 residues. Here the CDR3 DNA reads TGTGCCAGCAGTTACTTAGGCGGGGGGATCTCCTACAATGAGCAATTCTTC. Amino acids: CASSYLGGGISYNEQFF.

The chain carries TRBV24-1 and TRBJ1-2, with D perhaps TRBD1 (6 bases). V was trimmed by 7 bases and J by 4 bases, leaving 12 bases between them. Germline loops: CDR1 KGHDR, CDR2 SFDVKD. This CDR3 contains 13 residues. The CDR3 region is CATSPTGSYGYTF. The CDR3 region has the DNA TGTGCCACCAGCCCGACAGGATCCTATGGCTACACCTTC.

The V gene is TRBV19, the J gene TRBJ1-2; D not resolved. This CDR3 comprises 14 residues. V dropped 2 bases and J dropped 5 bases, with 12 bases sitting between them. Germline values: CDR1 LNHDA, CDR2 SQIVND (reference sequence). CDR3 DNA: TGTGCCAGTAGTATAAGGCGAGACGGATATGGCTACACCTTC. Its translation: CASSIRRDGYGYTF.

The chain is built from TRBV12-3 or TRBV12-4 and TRBJ1-5, with D perhaps matching TRBD1 (6 bases). This CDR3 is built from 15 residues. V dropped 1 base and J dropped 5 bases, with 12 bases sitting between them. CDR3 amino acids: CASSLGTPGDQPQHF. Here the CDR3 DNA reads TGTGCCAGCAGTTTAGGTACGCCAGGGGATCAGCCCCAGCATTTT.

Only one count was recorded for this clonotype. Germline is not matched at one junction end, which may reflect a read error. The gene calls are TRBV7-2 and TRBJ2-1, with TRBD2 matching 8 bases. The CDR3 totals 16 residues. Germline V gene data show CDR1 as SGHTA and CDR2 as FQGNSA. CDR3 loop: CASSAEGLAGYNGQFF. The DNA of the CDR3 is TGTGCCAGCAGCGCCGAGGGGCTAGCGGGCTACAATGGGCAGTTCTTC. Filled out from reference TRBV7-2 and TRBJ2-1, the complete variable domain reads GAGVSQSPSNKVTEKGKDVELRCDPISGHTALYWYRQSLGQGLEFLIYFQGNSAPDKSGLPSDRFSAERTGGSVSTLTIQRTQQEDSAVYLCASSAEGLAGYNGQFFGPGTRLTVL.

The rearrangement uses TRBV7-8 and TRBJ2-3; 9 bases map to TRBD2. This CDR3 is built from 15 residues. In germline, CDR1 is SGHVS, CDR2 FQNEAQ. J lost 5 bases, V lost 1 base, and 4 bases had no gene match. This CDR3 reads CASSLGAGGRDTQYF. The CDR3 nucleotides are TGTGCCAGCAGCTTAGGAGCGGGGGGTAGAGATACGCAGTATTTT. Combining the CDR3 with reference TRBV7-8 and TRBJ2-3 gives the whole variable domain GAGVSQSPRYKVAKRGQDVALRCDPISGHVSLFWYQQALGQGPEFLTYFQNEAQLDKSGLPSDRFFAERPEGSVSTLKIQRTQQEDSAVYLCASSLGAGGRDTQYFGPGTRLTVL.

This clonotype was recorded many times. This sequence joins TRBV5-4 and TRBJ2-7, with D uncertain. CDR3 length: 14 residues. Germline CDR1 is SGHNT and CDR2 is YYREEE (reference sequence). Trimming took 3 bases from V and 2 from J, leaving 12 bases between them. The DNA of the CDR3 is TGTGCCAGCAGCTCGTACTTGGGCACCTACGAGCAGTACTTC. Protein sequence: CASSSYLGTYEQYF.

The table lists this clonotype with a few counts. The rearrangement uses TRBV5-1 and TRBJ2-5; D remains unclear. CDR3 length equals 15 residues. V gave up 1 base and J gave up 1 base, with 11 bases separating them. Germline CDR1 and CDR2: SGHRS and YFSETQ. CDR3 sequence: CASSLFLSGQETQYF. In nucleotides, the CDR3 is TGCGCCAGCAGCTTGTTCTTGTCCGGCCAAGAGACCCAGTACTTC.

This chain connects TRBV3-1 to TRBJ2-7; 9 bases match TRBD2. This CDR3 region has 16 residues. The trim removed 0 bases at V and 5 bases at J, leaving 8 bases unmatched. CDR1 is LGHDT and CDR2 is YNNKEL in the germline V gene (reference sequence). CDR3: CASSQDPRGGRNEQYF. The CDR3 DNA sequence: TGTGCCAGCAGCCAAGATCCGCGGGGGGGCCGCAACGAGCAGTACTTC.

The table lists this clonotype with a few counts. The chain recombines TRBV28 with TRBJ2-7; TRBD1 aligns across 9 bases. Germline V gene data show CDR1 as MDHEN and CDR2 as SYDVKM. The J segment lost 0 bases and the V segment lost 3 bases, leaving 6 bases of the junction unmatched. This CDR3 region has 16 residues. CDR3 in amino acids: CASSFTRQGDSYEQYF. The DNA of the CDR3 is TGTGCCAGCAGTTTTACCCGACAGGGGGACTCCTACGAGCAGTACTTC.

The chain couples TRBV15 to TRBJ2-5; D is ambiguous. CDR1 is LNHNV and CDR2 is YYDKDF in the germline V gene (reference sequence). The V and J ends lost 7 bases and 3 bases respectively, with 12 bases between them. The length of the CDR3 is 13 residues. This CDR3 reads CATNSSQKETQYF. CDR3 DNA sequence: TGTGCCACCAACAGTTCACAAAAAGAGACCCAGTACTTC.

The chain recombines TRBV7-2 with TRBJ2-1; 8 nucleotides agree with TRBD2. The trim removed 1 base at V and 10 bases at J, leaving 6 bases unmatched. CDR3 size: 14 residues. Germline-derived CDR1 and CDR2 are SGHTA and FQGNSA. DNA for the CDR3: TGTGCCAGCAGCTTAGTGGGGACTAGGAGGGAGCAGTTCTTC. Translating gives CASSLVGTRREQFF.

V usage is TRBV20-1 and J usage is TRBJ2-1; D call uncertain. V was pared by 1 base and J by 7 bases, with 8 bases between. The CDR3 runs 12 residues. The germline V gene has CDR1 DFQATT and CDR2 SNEGSKA (reference sequence). The CDR3 DNA follows: TGCAGTGCTAGAGTTCAGTGGAATGAGCAGTTCTTC. This sequence encodes CSARVQWNEQFF.

The genes are TRBV24-1 and TRBJ2-1, with no clear D. Trimming took off 9 bases at V and 6 bases at J, with 8 bases between the two ends. The CDR3 contains 11 residues. Germline CDR1 reads KGHDR; CDR2 reads SFDVKD. CDR3 nucleotide sequence: TGTGCCACCGCAATTAGCAATGAGCAGTTCTTC. Encoded protein: CATAISNEQFF.

As to this clonotype: One end of the junction does not line up with germline, which may come from a read error. The chain carries TRBV7-9 and TRBJ1-2, with D maybe TRBD1 (5 bases). The CDR3 is 13 amino acids. Germline V gives CDR1 SEHNR, CDR2 FQNEAQ (reference sequence). CDR3 in amino acids: CASSFGAKYGYTF. DNA for the CDR3: TGTGCCAGCAGCTTCGGGGCTAAATATGGCTACACCTTC.

This sequence joins TRBV7-9 and TRBJ2-3; D is possibly TRBD1 (5 bases). The V gene lost 1 base and the J gene lost 5 bases, with 13 bases spanning the gap. Germline CDR1 reads SEHNR; CDR2 reads FQNEAQ (reference sequence). CDR3 length: 15 amino acids. The DNA of the CDR3 is TGTGCCAGCAGCTTAGGCAGGGCGGTAGTAGATACGCAGTATTTT. Amino acids: CASSLGRAVVDTQYF.

J is TRBJ2-1 and V is TRBV9; TRBD2 matches 8 bases. Germline lookup yields CDR1 SGDLS and CDR2 YYNGEE. After removal of 0 bases from V and 0 bases from J, the junction contained 8 bases not matched to a gene. The CDR3 has 18 residues. CDR3 bases: TGTGCCAGCAGCGTAGAAGGGGCGGGGGGCCTCTCCTACAATGAGCAGTTCTTC. This gives the protein CASSVEGAGGLSYNEQFF.

This clonotype has just a few counts. This chain links TRBV7-2 with TRBJ1-2; 8 nucleotides match TRBD1. The CDR3 contains 16 residues. CDR1 is SGHTA and CDR2 is FQGNSA in the germline V gene. V was clipped by 2 bases and J by 2 bases; unmatched bases: 7. CDR3 region: CASSLRQGFENYGYTF. The CDR3 nucleotides read TGTGCCAGCAGCTTACGACAGGGGTTCGAAAACTATGGCTACACCTTC.